What follows are 28 T cell receptor beta chains derived from one specimen sequenced in a study of long-term antiretroviral therapy in people with HIV. Assay version v3.0 of immunoSEQ was used, and it was run at survey level. Sequencing used immunoSEQ multiplex PCR; TCRdb keeps in-frame clones, though not all of them. The repertoire has about 39,000 clones, approximately 89% of them found once; the top ten carry 4.5% to 7%. The sample here was unsorted PBMCs, taken 3.1 years after starting antiretroviral therapy. The receptors shown here come from a woman aged 45 to 65 with HIV.

CDR3 nucleotide sequence: TGCGCCAGCAGCCAAGCCGATATGGGCTTCGTGGGTAATTCACCCCTCCACTTT. Protein product: CASSQADMGFVGNSPLHF. V usage is TRBV4-1 and J usage is TRBJ1-6, with D hard to call. The CDR3 runs to 18 residues. Trimming pared 1 base from V and 6 bases from J, leaving 19 bases between. The germline gives CDR1 MGHRA, CDR2 YSYEKL.

The chain carries TRBV5-4 and TRBJ1-6; possible D gene TRBD1, 5 bases. Germline V gene data show CDR1 as SGHNT and CDR2 as YYREEE (reference sequence). CDR3 size: 14 residues. V lost 1 base and J 8 bases, leaving 10 bases between the germline ends. The CDR3 nucleotides are TGTGCCAGCAGCTTGTTAGGGGTAGATTCACCCCTCCACTTT. It codes for CASSLLGVDSPLHF. The variable domain in full, completed from reference TRBV5-4 and TRBJ1-6, reads ETGVTQSPTHLIKTRGQQVTLRCSSQSGHNTVSWYQQALGQGPQFIFQYYREEENGRGNFPPRFSGLQFPNYSSELNVNALELDDSALYLCASSLLGVDSPLHFGNGTRLTVT.

This chain links TRBV5-1 with TRBJ1-6; a possible D gene is TRBD1 (6 bases). Germline CDR1 is SGHRS and CDR2 is YFSETQ. This CDR3 comprises 15 residues. Trimming cost V 4 bases and J 11 bases, with 19 bases left between them. CDR3 coding DNA: TGCGCCAGCAGCCCGGAGGGGACACCCTTAGCACCCCTCCACTTT. Translating it yields CASSPEGTPLAPLHF.

The rearrangement uses TRBV4-1 and TRBJ1-3; 9 bases map to TRBD1. V shed 0 bases, J shed 2 bases, and the junction held 5 bases outside the gene matches. CDR3 length equals 17 residues. Germline CDR1 MGHRA, CDR2 YSYEKL. In DNA form, the CDR3 reads TGCGCCAGCAGCCAAGATCCGGGACAGGGCCCTGGAAACACCATATATTTT. Protein: CASSQDPGQGPGNTIYF.

The table lists this clone with a count of one. The chain employs TRBV19 and TRBJ1-1, with D unclear. Germline CDR1 is LNHDA and CDR2 is SQIVND (reference sequence). V was shortened by 4 bases and J by 2 bases, with 11 bases between the two germline ends. This CDR3 is 14 amino acids long. In nucleotides, the CDR3 is TGTGCCAGTAGTACCCTCCGGGCTAACACTGAAGCTTTCTTT. Translating it yields CASSTLRANTEAFF. Variable domain in full (rest from reference TRBV19 and TRBJ1-1): DGGITQSPKYLFRKEGQNVTLSCEQNLNHDAMYWYRQDPGQGLRLIYYSQIVNDFQKGDIAEGYSVSREKKESFPLTVTSAQKNPTAFYLCASSTLRANTEAFFGQGTRLTVV.

This chain links TRBV5-4 with TRBJ1-2; no reliable D call. V lost 3 bases and J 2 bases, leaving 8 bases between the germline ends. The CDR3 covers 13 residues. The germline V gene has CDR1 SGHNT and CDR2 YYREEE (reference sequence). The CDR3 protein is CASSYTGNYGYTF. The CDR3, as DNA: TGTGCCAGCAGCTATACTGGGAACTATGGCTACACCTTC.

Comment on this clone: A read error may account for a junction end that differs from germline. CDR3 amino acids: CASSLGGRKNTEAFF. CDR3 DNA sequence: TGTGCCAGCAGTTTAGGGGGACGGAAGAACACTGAAGCTTTCTTT. The chain has TRBV13 and TRBJ1-1; D perhaps matches TRBD1 (6 bases). This CDR3 spans 15 amino acids. CDR1 is PRHDT and CDR2 is FYEKMQ in the germline V gene (reference sequence).

J is TRBJ2-2 and V is TRBV7-6; D is unresolved. The CDR3 spans 13 residues. Trimming pared 5 bases from V and 1 base from J, leaving 5 bases between. Per germline, CDR1 SGHVS and CDR2 FNYEAQ. DNA for the CDR3: TGTGCCAGCAGCCCTTTGAACACCGGGGAGCTGTTTTTT. Amino acids: CASSPLNTGELFF.

This clone was recorded a few times. This chain links TRBV7-9 with TRBJ1-3; D is perhaps TRBD1 (5 bases). V lost 8 bases to trimming and J lost 4 bases, with 15 bases between them. The CDR3 contains 14 residues. The V gene's germline CDR1 is SEHNR and CDR2 FQNEAQ (reference sequence). For the CDR3, the DNA is TGTGCCAGCGGCGTAGAAGGGGCCGGAAACACCATATATTTT. It yields the protein CASGVEGAGNTIYF.

The chain is built from TRBV6-5 and TRBJ1-2; TRBD1 might be the D (5 bases). V lost 2 bases to trimming and J lost 5 bases, with 18 bases between them. The CDR3 sequence is 16 residues long. From germline, CDR1 is MNHEY and CDR2 SVGAGI. This CDR3 reads CASSYGGPQGPYGYTF. In DNA form, the CDR3 reads TGTGCCAGCAGTTACGGGGGACCTCAGGGCCCGTATGGCTACACCTTC.

This sequence joins TRBV6-1 and TRBJ2-5, with 7 nucleotides matching TRBD1. The CDR3 spans 17 residues. V lost 3 bases, J lost 6 bases, and 16 bases stayed unmatched. Germline loops: CDR1 MNHNS, CDR2 SASEGT. This CDR3 is CASSERRPGQLRQTQYF. The CDR3 DNA reads TGTGCCAGCAGTGAGAGACGACCGGGACAGCTGAGACAGACCCAGTACTTC.

CDR3 region: CASSSQGSDNEQFF. DNA of the CDR3: TGCGCCAGCAGCTCACAGGGATCGGACAATGAGCAGTTCTTC. The rearrangement joins TRBV5-1 to TRBJ2-1, with D possibly TRBD1 on 6 matching bases. The V end was cut by 3 bases, the J end by 5 bases, with 12 bases between. The CDR3 is made up of 14 amino acids. Germline values: CDR1 SGHRS, CDR2 YFSETQ.

The V call is TRBV2, the J call TRBJ2-2; perhaps TRBD2 as D (5 bases). Germline values: CDR1 SNHLY, CDR2 FYNNEI. Trimming left V 6 bases short and J 2 bases short, with 10 bases between. CDR3 size: 14 residues. In nucleotides, the CDR3 is TGTGCCAGCAGGAGGGTTGGAAACACCGGGGAGCTGTTTTTT. Encoded protein: CASRRVGNTGELFF.

This chain links TRBV30 with TRBJ1-2; D is perhaps TRBD1 (6 bases). CDR1 and CDR2 from the germline V gene are GTSNPN and SVGIG (reference sequence). CDR3 length: 15 amino acids. The V end lost 0 bases, the J end lost 6 bases, and 17 bases lay between the germline ends. Here the CDR3 DNA reads TGTGCCTGGAGTGTTCCCCCGAGGCAGGGGAATGGCTACACCTTC. Protein product: CAWSVPPRQGNGYTF.

The genes are TRBV7-9 and TRBJ1-1; tentative D call: TRBD1 (6 bases). V dropped 7 bases and J dropped 1 base, with 13 bases sitting between them. The CDR3 is made up of 14 amino acids. The germline V gene has CDR1 SEHNR and CDR2 FQNEAQ (reference sequence). CDR3 in DNA: TGTGCCAGCATCTTCGGGGGCGCGAACACTGAAGCTTTCTTT. Protein: CASIFGGANTEAFF.

This clone was observed a single time. The chain joins TRBV29-1 to TRBJ1-5, with D tentatively TRBD1 (5 bases). Germline CDR1 SQVTM, CDR2 ANQGSEA. The V end lost 4 bases, the J end lost 6 bases, and 16 bases lay between the germline ends. This CDR3 is built from 14 residues. CDR3 nucleotide sequence: TGCAGCGTTGTTCTCGGGCCGAGGGGTCAGCCCCAGCATTTT. Protein product: CSVVLGPRGQPQHF.

J is TRBJ2-5 and V is TRBV27, with D tentatively TRBD1 (5 bases). V lost 6 bases to trimming and J lost 3 bases, with 14 bases between them. Looked up from germline, CDR1 is MNHEY and CDR2 is SMNVEV (reference sequence). The CDR3 spans 14 residues. CDR3: CASSPLDSEETQYF. The CDR3 coding sequence is TGTGCCAGCAGCCCCCTCGACAGCGAAGAGACCCAGTACTTC.

The rearrangement joins TRBV19 to TRBJ1-5; 9 nucleotides match TRBD1. CDR3 length equals 16 residues. The ends lost 8 bases at V and 0 bases at J; junction bases unmatched: 8. In germline, CDR1 is LNHDA, CDR2 SQIVND (reference sequence). CDR3 sequence reads: CASSRTGGRSNQPQHF. Written as DNA, the CDR3 is TGTGCCAGTTCAAGAACAGGGGGCCGTAGCAATCAGCCCCAGCATTTT.

The CDR3 loop reads CASSATGGRVSGEQYF. In nucleotides, the CDR3 is TGTGCCAGCAGCGCGACAGGGGGCCGGGTCTCTGGCGAGCAGTACTTC. The genes are TRBV2 and TRBJ2-7, with TRBD1 matching 10 bases. CDR3 size: 16 residues. Trimming removed 6 bases from V and 6 bases from J; junction bases left unmatched: 14. Germline-derived CDR1 and CDR2 are SNHLY and FYNNEI.

V and J are TRBV5-4 and TRBJ1-1; D not resolved. Between the trimmed V and J ends, which lost 0 bases and 7 bases, there was a span of 7 bases. From germline, CDR1 is SGHNT and CDR2 YYREEE (reference sequence). This CDR3 contains 12 residues. The CDR3 loop is CASSLASGEAFF. The CDR3 nucleotides read TGTGCCAGCAGCTTGGCCTCTGGTGAAGCTTTCTTT.

The chain uses TRBV5-5 and TRBJ1-4, with unresolved D. Germline CDR1 SGHKS, CDR2 YYEKEE (reference sequence). Trimming pared 2 bases from V and 4 bases from J, leaving 9 bases between. This CDR3 is built from 14 residues. The CDR3: CASSLLGNNEKLFF. DNA for the CDR3: TGTGCCAGCAGCTTATTGGGAAATAATGAAAAACTGTTTTTT.

V is TRBV13 and J is TRBJ1-1, with a tentative D call TRBD1 (5 bases). CDR1 and CDR2 from the germline V gene are PRHDT and FYEKMQ (reference sequence). This CDR3 is 13 amino acids long. V lost 4 bases and J 5 bases, leaving 11 bases between the germline ends. In DNA form, the CDR3 reads TGTGCCAGCAGCTCCGACAGAGGGACTGAAGCTTTCTTT. The encoded protein is CASSSDRGTEAFF.

This chain uses TRBV10-3 with TRBJ1-2; TRBD1 matches at 11 bases. The length of the CDR3 is 13 residues. The germline V gene has CDR1 ENHRY and CDR2 SYGVKD. V lost 6 bases and J lost 8; bases outside the gene matches: 5. CDR3: CAISMDRGQGYTF. The CDR3 nucleotides are TGTGCCATCAGCATGGACAGGGGGCAAGGCTACACCTTC.

This clone was detected once. The CDR3 is CASSLEPGLAPSNEQFF. Written as DNA, the CDR3 is TGTGCCAGCAGCTTAGAGCCCGGACTAGCCCCTTCTAATGAGCAGTTCTTC. The rearrangement links TRBV7-9 to TRBJ2-1; 8 bases align to TRBD2. Germline V lookup: CDR1 SEHNR, CDR2 FQNEAQ (reference sequence). The CDR3 runs 17 residues. V lost 1 base to trimming and J lost 7 bases; unmatched junction nucleotides: 12. The full variable domain, completed using reference TRBV7-9 and TRBJ2-1, is DTGVSQNPRHKITKRGQNVTFRCDPISEHNRLYWYRQTLGQGPEFLTYFQNEAQLEKSRLLSDRFSAERPKGSFSTLEIQRTEQGDSAMYLCASSLEPGLAPSNEQFFGPGTRLTVL.

J is TRBJ2-3 and V is TRBV5-6; maybe TRBD1 (6 bases). The V end was cut by 0 bases, the J end by 0 bases, with 11 bases between. This CDR3 contains 16 residues. Per germline, CDR1 SGHDT and CDR2 YYEEEE. The CDR3 bases are TGTGCCAGCAGCTTGGGGACAGTAGTCAGCACAGATACGCAGTATTTT. Residues: CASSLGTVVSTDTQYF.

The chain employs TRBV7-3 and TRBJ2-3; weak D call: TRBD2 (5 bases). V was cut by 1 base and J by 1 base, with 12 bases left in between. Germline CDR1 SGHTA, CDR2 FQGTGA. The CDR3 has 16 residues. The DNA of the CDR3 is TGTGCCAGCAGCTTAAATCCGGGGTCCCGCACAGATACGCAGTATTTT. Translating it yields CASSLNPGSRTDTQYF.

The rearrangement uses TRBV29-1 and TRBJ2-6; D not resolved. V lost 5 bases to trimming and J lost 0 bases, with 5 bases between them. Germline loops: CDR1 SQVTM, CDR2 ANQGSEA. This CDR3 spans 13 amino acids. CDR3 protein: CSVPSSGANVLTF. In nucleotides, the CDR3 is TGCAGCGTTCCGAGCTCTGGGGCCAACGTCCTGACTTTC.

The chain recombines TRBV27 with TRBJ1-1, with D unresolved. Germline lookup yields CDR1 MNHEY and CDR2 SMNVEV (reference sequence). The CDR3 has 14 residues. V gave up 0 bases and J gave up 7 bases, with 12 bases separating them. The CDR3 DNA follows: TGTGCCAGCAGTTTATCGGTGGATAGGAGTGAAGCTTTCTTT. Translated: CASSLSVDRSEAFF.